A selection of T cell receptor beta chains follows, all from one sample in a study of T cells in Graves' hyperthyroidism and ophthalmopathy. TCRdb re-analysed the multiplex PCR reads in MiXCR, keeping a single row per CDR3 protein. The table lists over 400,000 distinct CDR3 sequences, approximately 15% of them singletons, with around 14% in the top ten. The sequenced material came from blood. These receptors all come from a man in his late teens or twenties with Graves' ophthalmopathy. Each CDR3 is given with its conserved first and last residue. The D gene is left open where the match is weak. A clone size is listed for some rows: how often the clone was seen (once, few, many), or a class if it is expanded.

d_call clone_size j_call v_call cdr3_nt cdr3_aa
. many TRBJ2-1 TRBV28 TGTGCCAGCAGTTTGTCTGGAACAAATGAGCAGTTCTTC CASSLSGTNEQFF
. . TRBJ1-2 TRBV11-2 TGTGCCAGCAGCTTCCCGTCGGCAGGACCTAACTATGGCTACACCTTC CASSFPSAGPNYGYTF
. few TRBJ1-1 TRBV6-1 TGTGCCAGCAGGAGTCCGAGGGAGAACACTGAAGCTTTCTTT CASRSPRENTEAFF
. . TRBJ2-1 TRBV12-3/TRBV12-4 TGTGCCAGCAGTAACGACGGGCGGCAGTTCTTC CASSNDGRQFF
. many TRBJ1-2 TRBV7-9 TGTGCCAGCAGTTTAGGAGGGGGTGGCTACACCTTC CASSLGGGGYTF
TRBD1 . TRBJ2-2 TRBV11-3 TGTGCCAGCAGCCCACAGGGGGGCGCTTTCGGGGAGCTGTTTTTT CASSPQGGAFGELFF
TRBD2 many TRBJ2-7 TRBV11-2 TGTGCCAGCAGCTTAGGGACTAGCGGGGGACCCTCCTACGAGCAGTACTTC CASSLGTSGGPSYEQYF
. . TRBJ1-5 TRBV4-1 TGCGCCAGCAGCCCTCGACAGGAGTATCAGCCCCAGCATTTT CASSPRQEYQPQHF
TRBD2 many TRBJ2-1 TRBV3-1 TGTGCCAGCAGCCCACCCGGAGTTGCGGGGGGGCAGTTCTTC CASSPPGVAGGQFF
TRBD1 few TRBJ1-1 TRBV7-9 TGTGCCAGCAGCAAGGGACAGGATGAAGCTTTCTTT CASSKGQDEAFF
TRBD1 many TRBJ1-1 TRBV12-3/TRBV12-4 TGTGCCAGCAGTTATAGGACAGGGGGAGTGACTGAAGCTTTCTTT CASSYRTGGVTEAFF
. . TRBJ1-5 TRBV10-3 TGTGCCATCAGTGAGGGAGCAGGCAATCAGCCCCAGCATTTT CAISEGAGNQPQHF
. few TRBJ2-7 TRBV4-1 TGCGCCAGCAGCCCTGGGAGGGACAGCTCCTACGAGCAGTACTTC CASSPGRDSSYEQYF
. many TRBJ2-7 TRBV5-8 TGTGCCAGCAGCCAACAGGGTAACTCCTACGAGCAGTACTTC CASSQQGNSYEQYF